This is a list of T cell receptor beta chains from one sample in a study of blood T cell repertoires in COVID-19. Using immunoSEQ multiplex PCR, the repertoire was profiled, and TCRdb retains in-frame clones only, with some absent. There are roughly 250,000 clones in the sample; more than 75% occur only once, and approximately 1.6% lies in the top ten. Specimen: PBMCs or T cells enriched from blood (not recorded which). The receptors come from a woman aged 45 to 65 who had recovered from COVID-19. The CDR3 runs from the conserved cysteine through the conserved F or W. A D gene is named only where the DNA matches it firmly. Clone size appears in some rows only: once, few, many, or a class for an expanded clone.

d_call	j_call	v_call	clone_size	cdr3_aa	cdr3_nt
.	TRBJ1-1	TRBV7-9	.	CASNLGANTEAFF	TGTGCCAGCAACCTAGGGGCCAACACTGAAGCTTTCTTT
.	TRBJ2-7	TRBV7-3	.	CASSADSSRAAEQYF	TGTGCCAGCAGCGCTGATTCTTCGCGGGCGGCCGAGCAGTACTTC
TRBD1	TRBJ2-6	TRBV19	.	CASRAGQGASGANVLTF	TGTGCCAGTAGGGCGGGACAGGGGGCGAGTGGGGCCAACGTCCTGACTTTC
TRBD2	TRBJ2-1	TRBV4-1	once	CASNRGLAGVYEQFF	TGCGCCAGCAACCGGGGACTAGCGGGAGTTTACGAGCAGTTCTTC
TRBD2	TRBJ2-3	TRBV5-1	.	CASSGGTSLGTDTQYF	TGCGCCAGCAGCGGGGGGACTAGCCTTGGCACAGATACGCAGTATTTT
TRBD2	TRBJ2-7	TRBV19	.	CASTRTSGSYEQYF	TGTGCCAGTACCCGGACTAGCGGATCCTACGAGCAGTACTTC
TRBD1	TRBJ2-3	TRBV19	.	CASSSPGTVLTDTQYF	TGTGCCAGTAGCTCCCCCGGGACAGTACTCACAGATACGCAGTATTTT
TRBD2	TRBJ2-3	TRBV13	few	CAGLAGGTDTQYF	TGTGCCGGACTAGCGGGAGGCACAGATACGCAGTATTTT
.	TRBJ2-7	TRBV9	once	CASSPRDEPYEQYF	TGTGCCAGCAGCCCCCGAGATGAGCCATACGAGCAGTACTTC
TRBD1	TRBJ2-1	TRBV6-1	.	CASSARDRGTYNEQFF	TGTGCCAGCAGTGCCCGGGACAGGGGAACCTACAATGAGCAGTTCTTC
TRBD1	TRBJ1-2	TRBV19	.	CASSIRDRDGYTF	TGTGCCAGTAGTATACGAGACAGGGATGGCTACACCTTC
TRBD1	TRBJ1-6	TRBV7-8	few	CASSPDRENSPLHF	TGTGCCAGCAGCCCAGACAGGGAAAATTCACCCCTCCACTTT
.	TRBJ2-1	TRBV7-9	.	CASFRDSSYNEQFF	TGTGCCAGCTTCCGGGATTCCTCCTACAATGAGCAGTTCTTC
.	TRBJ1-6	TRBV4-2	.	CASSQETEFSPLHF	TGTGCCAGCAGCCAAGAGACGGAGTTTTCACCCCTCCACTTT
.	TRBJ2-7	TRBV7-5	.	CARSSPSDTAGGPNYEQYF	TGTGCCAGAAGCTCCCCCTCGGACACAGCGGGAGGGCCTAACTACGAGCAGTACTTC
TRBD1	TRBJ1-1	TRBV10-3	once	CAISAGQGWTEAFF	TGTGCCATCAGTGCCGGACAGGGTTGGACTGAAGCTTTCTTT
.	TRBJ1-5	TRBV21-1	.	CASSSRDRGLGNQPQHF	TGTGCCAGCAGCTCCCGGGACAGGGGGCTTGGTAATCAGCCCCAGCATTTT
TRBD2	TRBJ2-1	TRBV27	.	CASTLGSGNYNEQFF	TGTGCCAGCACTCTTGGGAGCGGGAACTACAATGAGCAGTTCTTC
TRBD2	TRBJ2-1	TRBV11-2	.	CASSLKGLAGDNEQFF	TGTGCCAGCAGCTTAAAGGGTCTAGCGGGAGACAATGAGCAGTTCTTC
TRBD1	TRBJ2-5	TRBV5-1	.	CASSSQGQGQETQYF	TGCGCCAGCAGCTCTCAGGGACAGGGGCAAGAGACCCAGTACTTC
.	TRBJ1-4	TRBV28	once	CASRQGSGEKLFF	TGTGCCAGCAGACAGGGTTCTGGTGAAAAACTGTTTTTT
TRBD1	TRBJ2-7	TRBV19	.	CASSTDRGVYEEQYF	TGTGCCAGTAGTACAGACAGGGGGGTGTATGAGGAGCAGTACTTC
.	TRBJ2-7	TRBV5-1	few	CASSTDMRGNEQYF	TGCGCCAGCAGCACCGACATGAGAGGGAACGAGCAGTACTTC
TRBD1	TRBJ2-3	TRBV28	.	CASSSPRDRSPDTQYF	TGTGCCAGCAGTTCACCTCGGGACAGGTCCCCAGATACGCAGTATTTT
TRBD1	TRBJ1-4	TRBV6-5	.	CASSYSGLGTDEKLFF	TGTGCCAGCAGTTACTCCGGGCTGGGGACAGATGAAAAACTGTTTTTT
.	TRBJ2-7	TRBV27	.	CASSQNSGMDYEQYF	TGTGCCAGCAGTCAAAATAGCGGTATGGACTACGAGCAGTACTTC
TRBD2	TRBJ2-5	TRBV5-4	.	CASSPRLAVQQETQYF	TGTGCCAGCAGCCCCCGACTAGCGGTACAACAAGAGACCCAGTACTTC
.	TRBJ1-5	TRBV19	once	CASSIREYSNQPQHF	TGTGCCAGTAGTATACGGGAATATAGCAATCAGCCCCAGCATTTT
TRBD2	TRBJ2-3	TRBV11-2	.	CASSLRTSGRATDTQYF	TGTGCCAGCAGCTTAAGGACTAGCGGGAGAGCCACAGATACGCAGTATTTT
TRBD2	TRBJ2-1	TRBV28	.	CASSGLAASSYNEQFF	TGTGCCAGCAGTGGACTAGCGGCAAGCTCCTACAATGAGCAGTTCTTC
.	TRBJ1-4	TRBV28	medium-sized	CASSGGPRSSYEKLFF	TGTGCCAGCAGTGGGGGCCCGAGGAGTTCATACGAAAAACTGTTTTTT
.	TRBJ1-3	TRBV4-1	.	CASSQEAPNPGNTIYF	TGCGCCAGCAGCCAGGAAGCGCCTAACCCTGGAAACACCATATATTTT
.	TRBJ1-1	TRBV7-2	.	CASSLFGRLNTEAFF	TGTGCCAGCAGCTTATTTGGCAGATTGAACACTGAAGCTTTCTTT
.	TRBJ1-1	TRBV27	.	CASSFRGTEAFF	TGTGCCAGCAGTTTCCGGGGCACTGAAGCTTTCTTT
.	TRBJ2-1	TRBV2	medium-sized	CASSPPRLSWPYNEQFF	TGTGCCAGCAGTCCCCCCCGACTCTCTTGGCCTTACAATGAGCAGTTCTTC
.	TRBJ2-3	TRBV9	.	CASSFREADTDTQYF	TGTGCCAGCAGCTTCCGGGAAGCGGACACAGATACGCAGTATTTT
.	TRBJ1-5	TRBV29-1	.	CSAKTGSDSNQPQHF	TGCAGCGCCAAAACAGGGTCGGATAGCAATCAGCCCCAGCATTTT
TRBD2	TRBJ2-7	TRBV7-2	.	CASRGTSATYEQYF	TGTGCCAGCAGGGGGACTAGCGCGACCTACGAGCAGTACTTC
.	TRBJ2-5	TRBV27	.	CASSLGQMQETQYF	TGTGCCAGCAGTCTGGGACAAATGCAAGAGACCCAGTACTTC
.	TRBJ2-5	TRBV7-2	.	CASSLGGTETQYF	TGTGCCAGCAGCTTAGGGGGCACCGAGACCCAGTACTTC
.	TRBJ1-4	TRBV28	.	CASSVLVGEKLFF	TGTGCCAGCAGTGTTCTAGTTGGAGAAAAACTGTTTTTT
.	TRBJ2-1	TRBV19	.	CASSRAPSTSYNEQFF	TGTGCCAGTAGTAGGGCTCCGAGTACGTCCTACAATGAGCAGTTCTTC
.	TRBJ1-2	TRBV7-9	.	CASSYRGNGYTF	TGTGCCAGCAGCTATAGGGGGAATGGCTACACCTTC
TRBD2	TRBJ2-1	TRBV28	.	CASSMGGSNEQFF	TGTGCCAGCAGTATGGGCGGGAGCAATGAGCAGTTCTTC
TRBD2	TRBJ2-7	TRBV5-5	.	CASSFAGGDYEQYF	TGTGCCAGCAGCTTTGCGGGAGGCGACTACGAGCAGTACTTC
.	TRBJ1-1	TRBV10-3	.	CAISDSLTGGRDTEAFF	TGTGCCATCAGTGACTCCCTAACCGGAGGGAGGGACACTGAAGCTTTCTTT
.	TRBJ2-3	TRBV5-6	.	CASREGQEDTQYF	TGTGCCAGCAGGGAGGGCCAGGAAGATACGCAGTATTTT
.	TRBJ1-1	TRBV30	.	CAWSPEVTEAFF	TGTGCCTGGTCCCCTGAGGTCACTGAAGCTTTCTTT
.	TRBJ2-3	TRBV28	.	CASSIPSTDTQYF	TGTGCCAGCAGTATCCCAAGCACAGATACGCAGTATTTT
.	TRBJ1-6	TRBV5-1	.	CASSLAGQMSSYNSPLHF	TGCGCCAGCAGCCTGGCGGGACAAATGAGCTCCTATAATTCACCCCTCCACTTT
.	TRBJ1-1	TRBV10-3	.	CAISALGGTEAFF	TGTGCCATCAGTGCGCTCGGGGGAACTGAAGCTTTCTTT
TRBD1	TRBJ1-6	TRBV5-1	.	CASSLNAQGMNSPLHF	TGCGCCAGCAGCCTTAACGCACAGGGGATGAATTCACCCCTCCACTTT
TRBD1	TRBJ2-5	TRBV5-8	.	CASSRDRSQETQYF	TGTGCCAGCAGCCGGGACAGGTCCCAAGAGACCCAGTACTTC
TRBD1	TRBJ1-1	TRBV5-8	few	CASSLVRTGGVDTEAFF	TGTGCCAGCAGCTTGGTTAGGACAGGTGGGGTGGACACTGAAGCTTTCTTT
.	TRBJ1-2	TRBV28	few	CASLFSPLQGEGYTF	TGTGCCAGCCTCTTCTCCCCGTTACAGGGCGAAGGCTACACCTTC
.	TRBJ2-7	TRBV29-1	once	CSVGVWRGEQYF	TGCAGCGTTGGTGTCTGGCGGGGCGAGCAGTACTTC
.	TRBJ2-7	TRBV19	.	CASSIGGGGIYEQYF	TGTGCCAGTAGTATTGGGGGAGGAGGAATCTACGAGCAGTACTTC